The source of this T cell receptor (beta chain) is a study of blood T cell repertoires in COVID-19. The CDR3 runs 18 residues. Trimming left V 6 bases short and J 4 bases short, with 27 bases between. Germline-derived CDR1 and CDR2 are WSHSY and SAAADI. Assignments of participants to cohorts depended upon their own reported clinical history. Contact with a PCR-confirmed or clinician-diagnosed COVID-19 case occurred within 2 weeks of entry. Clones were read by immunoSEQ multiplex PCR, and TCRdb kept only the in-frame ones, dropping some. This table holds fewer than 250,000 clones, around 90% found once. This clone was found once.

Sequencing was carried out using PBMCs or T cells enriched from blood (not recorded which). The clonotype was recovered from a man between 50 and 59 years old who had been exposed to COVID-19. The gene calls are TRBV10-2 and TRBJ1-2; TRBD1 might be the D (6 bases). The CDR3 sequence: CASRGVGRGSEGGYGYTF. CDR3 DNA: TGCGCCAGCAGAGGAGTGGGCAGGGGATCGGAAGGAGGCTATGGCTACACCTTC.